Presented here are 17 T cell receptor beta chains from one specimen sequenced in a study of prognosis after radiotherapy for stage I lung cancer. Researchers used two-round multiplex PCR to amplify TCR beta CDR3 starting from genomic DNA. First-round PCR employed TRBV- and TRBJ-specific primers for each gene. TCRdb recomputed calls from the multiplex PCR reads with MiXCR, one row per CDR3 protein. The sample includes some 15,000 distinct CDR3 sequences, around 29% of them seen just once. The starting material was PBMCs, obtained before or after stereotactic body radiation therapy (not recorded which). The receptors were sampled from a donor aged 50 or older with non-small cell lung cancer.

This clonotype has a count of ten or more. This sequence joins TRBV7-2 and TRBJ1-5; 8 bases agree with TRBD1. V lost 4 bases, J lost 0 bases, and 2 bases stayed unmatched. CDR3 size: 15 residues. The germline gives CDR1 SGHTA, CDR2 FQGNSA. The CDR3 DNA reads TGTGCCAGCAGCTCGGGGACAGGTAGCAATCAGCCCCAGCATTTT. Translating gives CASSSGTGSNQPQHF.

There are many counts of this clonotype. J is TRBJ2-1 and V is TRBV20-1; D is perhaps TRBD1 (6 bases). CDR1 DFQATT and CDR2 SNEGSKA come from the germline V gene (reference sequence). The CDR3 has 14 residues. Deletions cut 3 bases from V and 6 bases from J, with 15 bases between. The CDR3 here is CSASEGGEGNEQFF. The CDR3 DNA reads TGCAGTGCTAGTGAAGGGGGAGAGGGCAATGAGCAGTTCTTC.

Details on this clonotype: This likely came from a read error, as a far larger clone is one base away. This sequence joins TRBV6-9 and TRBJ2-5, with D uncertain. Trimming pared 3 bases from V and 0 bases from J, leaving 17 bases between. In germline, CDR1 is MNHGY, CDR2 SVAAGI. CDR3 length: 17 residues. The CDR3 sequence: CASSYGWTPMYQETQYF. CDR3 DNA sequence: TGTGCCAGCAGTTACGGTTGGACCCCGATGTACCAAGAGACCCAGTACTTC.

Worth noting for this clonotype: A much larger clone differs from this one at a single base, so this may be a read error. V and J are TRBV7-6 and TRBJ2-5, with a tentative D call TRBD2 (5 bases). This CDR3 has 13 amino acids. Trimming removed 8 bases from V and 5 bases from J, with 15 bases in between. Germline lookup yields CDR1 SGHVS and CDR2 FNYEAQ. The CDR3 DNA reads as TGTGCCAGCTCCCCGAGGGCCGCGGAGACCCAGTACTTC. Translation: CASSPRAAETQYF.

V gene TRBV6-4 combines with J gene TRBJ2-7, with TRBD2 matching over 9 bases. V gave up 8 bases and J gave up 11 bases; unmatched junction bases: 13. The CDR3 sequence is 13 residues long. Germline-derived CDR1 and CDR2 are MRHNA and SNTAGT. DNA for the CDR3: TGTGCCAGCGGCCTCGGGCTAGCGGGATTCAAGTACTTC. It specifies CASGLGLAGFKYF.

This clonotype has a count of ten or more. This sequence may be a read error, since a much larger clone differs from it by one base. The chain employs TRBV27 and TRBJ1-2; D is possibly TRBD1 (5 bases). CDR3 length: 15 residues. Trimming cost V 6 bases and J 1 base, with 15 bases left between them. CDR1 is MNHEY, CDR2 SMNVEV, per germline (reference sequence). In DNA, the CDR3 is TGTGCCAGCAGGGGACCAGCGACAGTTAACTATGGCTACACCTTC. As protein: CASRGPATVNYGYTF.

This clonotype was seen repeatedly, ten times or more. The chain uses TRBV28 and TRBJ1-2; D unresolved. V was trimmed by 6 bases and J by 7 bases, leaving 21 bases between them. The CDR3 contains 15 residues. CDR1 and CDR2 from the germline V gene are MDHEN and SYDVKM. CDR3 DNA: TGTGCCAGCAGAATAAACGGGGATCTAGCAAGTGGCTACACCTTC. Protein product: CASRINGDLASGYTF.

At least ten counts were recorded for this clonotype. The V gene is TRBV27, the J gene TRBJ2-7; D is possibly TRBD2 (7 bases). The CDR3 is made up of 17 amino acids. Germline CDR1 is MNHEY and CDR2 is SMNVEV (reference sequence). The V and J ends lost 6 bases and 0 bases respectively, with 21 bases between them. CDR3 nucleotides: TGTGCCAGCAGCCCGGGGAGGGGCAGGGGCTTCTCCTACGAGCAGTACTTC. Translating gives CASSPGRGRGFSYEQYF.

This clonotype ranks as medium-sized (0.01 to 0.1%). This sequence joins TRBV6-1 and TRBJ1-6, with no clear D. The germline gives CDR1 MNHNS, CDR2 SASEGT. This CDR3 is built from 12 residues. V was pared by 5 bases and J by 7 bases, with 6 bases between. In DNA form, the CDR3 reads TGTGCCAGCAGTAGGGCGAATTCACCCCTCCACTTT. This encodes CASSRANSPLHF.

On this clonotype: Germline and junction disagree at one end, which may indicate a read error. The V gene is TRBV12-3 or TRBV12-4, the J gene TRBJ2-1, with 10 bases identical to TRBD2. The CDR3 extends over 14 amino acids. CDR3 coding DNA: TGTGCCAGCAGTTTTAGCGGGAGGTACAACGAGCAGTTCTTC. Translating it yields CASSFSGRYNEQFF.

This clonotype was found many times. The chain joins TRBV20-1 to TRBJ2-1, with D perhaps TRBD2 (5 bases). CDR3 length: 14 amino acids. V was clipped by 0 bases and J by 8 bases, with 14 bases between them. Germline loops: CDR1 DFQATT, CDR2 SNEGSKA (reference sequence). Written as DNA, the CDR3 is TGCAGTGCTAGAGATCTAATACGGGAAGATGAGCAGTTCTTC. Its translation is CSARDLIREDEQFF.

In this sample, this clonotype turned up many times. J is TRBJ2-1 and V is TRBV5-5; unclear D gene. Per the germline V gene, CDR1 is SGHKS and CDR2 is YYEKEE (reference sequence). The CDR3 contains 15 residues. The V end was cut by 0 bases, the J end by 0 bases, with 7 bases between. In nucleotides, the CDR3 is TGTGCCAGCAGCTTGGATAAGAGCTCCTACAATGAGCAGTTCTTC. It is translated as CASSLDKSSYNEQFF.

As concerns this clonotype: A read error is likely here: a far larger clone is one base away. The chain carries TRBV15 and TRBJ2-1; 10 bases map to TRBD2. Germline V lookup: CDR1 LNHNV, CDR2 YYDKDF (reference sequence). This CDR3 is 14 amino acids long. Unmatched junction bases numbered 7, after V lost 5 bases and J lost 9 bases. In nucleotides, the CDR3 is TGTGCCACCAGCCCGATAGCGGGAGGAGCTGAGCAGTTCTTC. Amino acids: CATSPIAGGAEQFF.

This rearrangement joins TRBV6-1 to TRBJ2-5; 7 nucleotides align to TRBD1. Trimming at V came to 5 bases and at J to 5 bases, leaving 14 bases not matched to a gene. The V gene's germline CDR1 is MNHNS and CDR2 SASEGT. The CDR3 loop spans 16 amino acids. CDR3 residues: CASSRRSTGRGETQYF. DNA for the CDR3: TGTGCCAGCAGTAGGCGTTCGACAGGGAGAGGGGAGACCCAGTACTTC.

In its sample, this clonotype is medium-sized (0.01 to 0.1%). This chain joins TRBV9 and TRBJ2-7; D not certain. The CDR3 contains 14 residues. The V gene's germline CDR1 is SGDLS and CDR2 YYNGEE. With 7 bases removed from V and 5 bases from J, the gap between germline ends came to 19 bases. CDR3 nucleotide sequence: TGTGCCAGCCCCCCGGTGGGCCAGACTGACGAGCAGTACTTC. Its translation: CASPPVGQTDEQYF. The complete variable domain, with remaining parts taken from reference TRBV9 and TRBJ2-7, reads DSGVTQTPKHLITATGQRVTLRCSPRSGDLSVYWYQQSLDQGLQFLIQYYNGEERAKGNILERFSAQQFPDLHSELNLSSLELGDSALYFCASPPVGQTDEQYFGPGTRLTVT.

As for this clonotype: Without the conserved terminal phenylalanine or tryptophan, this CDR3 likely stems from a read error. The rearrangement joins TRBV3-1 to TRBJ2-5; 11 nucleotides align to TRBD2. The V and J ends lost 5 bases and 4 bases, in that order; junction bases with no gene match: 6. The CDR3 spans 15 residues. Germline V gene lookup returns CDR1 LGHDT and CDR2 YNNKEL (reference sequence). As DNA, the CDR3 is TGTGCCAGCAGCTCCAGACTAGCGGGGTCAGAGACCCAGTACCTC. Translation: CASSSRLAGSETQYL.

This clonotype is medium-sized. V and J are TRBV20-1 and TRBJ2-3; perhaps TRBD2 as D (6 bases). The ends were cut back, 5 bases at V and 2 bases at J, with 14 bases in the middle. CDR3 length: 14 residues. CDR1 is DFQATT and CDR2 is SNEGSKA in the germline V gene (reference sequence). This CDR3 reads CSAPLGGHTDTQYF. The CDR3 DNA follows: TGCAGTGCTCCGTTAGGAGGGCACACAGATACGCAGTATTTT.